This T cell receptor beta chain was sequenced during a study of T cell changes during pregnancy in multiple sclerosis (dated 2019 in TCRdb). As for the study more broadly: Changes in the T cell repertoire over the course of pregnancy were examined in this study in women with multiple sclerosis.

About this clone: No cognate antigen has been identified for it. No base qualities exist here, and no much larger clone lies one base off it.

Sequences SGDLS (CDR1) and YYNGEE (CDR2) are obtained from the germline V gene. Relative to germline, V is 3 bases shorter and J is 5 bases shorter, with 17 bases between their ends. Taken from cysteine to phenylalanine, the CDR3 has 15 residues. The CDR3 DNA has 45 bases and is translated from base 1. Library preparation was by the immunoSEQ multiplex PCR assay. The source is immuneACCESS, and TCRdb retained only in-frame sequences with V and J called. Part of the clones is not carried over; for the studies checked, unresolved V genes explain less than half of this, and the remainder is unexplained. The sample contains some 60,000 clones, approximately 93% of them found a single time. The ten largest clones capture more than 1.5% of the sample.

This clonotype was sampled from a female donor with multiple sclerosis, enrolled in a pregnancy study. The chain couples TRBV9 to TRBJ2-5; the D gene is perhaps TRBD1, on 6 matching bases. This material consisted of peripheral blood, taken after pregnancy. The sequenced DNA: TGTGCCAGCAGCGCCGACAGGCTCCCGGGGGAGACCCAGTACTTC. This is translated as CASSADRLPGETQYF.